This T cell receptor beta chain was identified in a study of blood T cell repertoires in COVID-19 (dated by TCRdb to about 2020). Looking at the study overall: Samples covering the acute and convalescent phases of COVID-19 were provided by collaborators in the United States, Italy and Spain. Deeply sampled blood TCRbeta repertoires from subjects exposed to, actively infected with, or recovered from COVID-19 were included in the dataset. Nearly every sample came with metadata listing a de-identified subject ID, COVID-19 status, age in years and sex. The repertoires were released in a freely available public database intended as a resource for research on the immune response to SARS-CoV-2. The material from the prospective study consisted of cDNA or gDNA derived from T cells, B-cell-depleted T cells, or PBMCs. Where available, HLA class I and class II types were taken from metadata supplied by the sample provider and were not determined by assay-based typing. Samples came from the ongoing ImmuneRACE study (first 160 participants) plus 1,254 subjects from 6 global collaborators.

One collaborating source in Seattle enrolled patients during active infection and followed them longitudinally through the course of disease. Each collaborating institution followed its own protocols to collect whole blood in K2EDTA tubes. For TCRbeta analysis, collaborators shipped samples as frozen whole blood, isolated PBMCs, or DNA extracted from either of those sample types. Via the germline V gene (reference sequence), CDR1 is DFQATT and CDR2 SNEGSKA. V drops 3 bases and J drops 8 bases, leaving 10 bases in between. The CDR3 runs 11 amino acids, cysteine and phenylalanine included. CDR3 DNA is the only sequence kept; it has 33 bases, read in frame from the first base. To note about this clone: Its antigen is currently not known. Base-call qualities are not available, and no considerably larger clone is one nucleotide away. Other DNA sequences of this sample code for an identical CDR3.

TCRbeta CDR3 regions were amplified from genomic DNA using the immunoSEQ Assay, a bias-controlled multiplex PCR. The authors processed their data as follows. The number of nucleated cells in each sample was estimated by amplification of reference gene primers within the assay. Sequence reads were collapsed and filtered to measure the absolute abundance of every unique TCRbeta CDR3 rearrangement. Productive Simpson clonality was computed per sample as the square root of Simpson's diversity index over productive rearrangements. The source is immuneACCESS, and TCRdb retained only in-frame sequences with V and J called. Part of the clones is not carried over; for the studies checked, unresolved V genes explain less than half of this, and the remainder is unexplained. V and J calls plus clone size are reproduced from that table; the DNA served to infer D and trimming. This sample has some 290,000 clones in its table, and around 90% of those were observed once. Clones ranked in the top ten supply around 1% of the sample.

Study-level results and caveats: The quantity of clinical and demographic metadata differed by source and by participant and was supplied without curation.

The chain couples TRBV20-1 to TRBJ1-1; no D gene is confidently identified. The sequence was collected from a woman in her thirties or forties with COVID-19, enrolled during active disease. The sequencing input was peripheral blood. At the DNA level, the sequence is TGCAGTGCTAGGATCCGCGCGGAAGCTTTCTTT. It specifies CSARIRAEAFF.